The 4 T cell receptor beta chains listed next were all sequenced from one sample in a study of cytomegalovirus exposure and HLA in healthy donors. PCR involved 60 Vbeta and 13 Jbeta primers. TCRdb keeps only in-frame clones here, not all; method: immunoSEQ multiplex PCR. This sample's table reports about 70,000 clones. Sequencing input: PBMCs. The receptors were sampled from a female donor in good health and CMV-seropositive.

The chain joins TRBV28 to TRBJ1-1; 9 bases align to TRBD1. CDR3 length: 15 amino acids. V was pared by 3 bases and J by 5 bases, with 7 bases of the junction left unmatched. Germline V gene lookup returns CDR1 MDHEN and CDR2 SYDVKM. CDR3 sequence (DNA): TGTGCCAGCAGTTTTCCGACAGGGGGTCGAACTGAAGCTTTCTTT. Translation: CASSFPTGGRTEAFF.

CDR3 sequence: CASSPRTGPNTEAFF. CDR3 sequence (DNA): TGCGCCAGCAGCCCGCGGACAGGGCCGAACACTGAAGCTTTCTTT. The chain links TRBV5-1 to TRBJ1-1, with 8 nucleotides matching TRBD1. The CDR3 contains 15 residues. J was trimmed by 1 base and V by 4 bases; bases with no gene match: 6. Germline V gives CDR1 SGHRS, CDR2 YFSETQ.

In DNA form, the CDR3 reads TGTGCCAGCAGTTTCGGGGGTCCCTATGGCTACACCTTC. This codes for CASSFGGPYGYTF. V and J are TRBV27 and TRBJ1-2; perhaps TRBD1 as D (5 bases). The V end was cut by 3 bases, the J end by 4 bases, with 9 bases between. CDR3 size: 13 residues. Germline loops: CDR1 MNHEY, CDR2 SMNVEV (reference sequence).

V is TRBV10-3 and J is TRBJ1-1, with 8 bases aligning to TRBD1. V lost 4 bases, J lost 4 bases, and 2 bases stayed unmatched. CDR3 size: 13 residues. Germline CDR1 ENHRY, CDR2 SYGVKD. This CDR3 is CAISGTGGTEAFF. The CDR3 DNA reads TGTGCCATCAGTGGAACAGGGGGCACTGAAGCTTTCTTT.